The present TCR beta chain was sequenced within a study of cytomegalovirus exposure and HLA in healthy donors. Study outcomes and limitations: One later analysis reportedly identified an Asian-associated ancestry cluster that showed fewer N-insertions than the 666-donor mean.

Healthy bone marrow donors made up the donor group. On this clone: Antigen: not known.

The PCR made use of 60 Vbeta and 13 Jbeta primers. The data were produced by immunoSEQ multiplex PCR, yet TCRdb's version contains in-frame clones alone and is incomplete. This repertoire includes 200,000 to 250,000 clones. Sequenced: PBMCs. The receptor's source is a woman aged 30 to 39 in good health and CMV-seropositive.

Here the CDR3 DNA reads TGTGCCAGCAGCTTAGCGGGACAGGGTAGAGACCGGCGGGAGCAGTACTTC. It encodes CASSLAGQGRDRREQYF. The genes are TRBV7-9 and TRBJ2-7; 9 positions match TRBD1. The V gene's germline CDR1 is SEHNR and CDR2 FQNEAQ (reference sequence). After removal of 0 bases from V and 7 bases from J, the junction contained 13 bases not matched to a gene. This CDR3 comprises 17 residues.